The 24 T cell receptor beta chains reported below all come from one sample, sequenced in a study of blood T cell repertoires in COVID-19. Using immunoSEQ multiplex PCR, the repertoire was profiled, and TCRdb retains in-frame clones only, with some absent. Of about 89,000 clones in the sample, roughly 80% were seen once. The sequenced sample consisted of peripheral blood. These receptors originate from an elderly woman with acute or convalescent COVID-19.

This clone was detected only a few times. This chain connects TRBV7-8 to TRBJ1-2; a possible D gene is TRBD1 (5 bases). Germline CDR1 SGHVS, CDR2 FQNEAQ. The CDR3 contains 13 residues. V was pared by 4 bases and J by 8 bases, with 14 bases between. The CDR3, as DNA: TGTGCCAGCAGCTCAGCCGACAGCTACGGCTACACCTTC. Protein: CASSSADSYGYTF. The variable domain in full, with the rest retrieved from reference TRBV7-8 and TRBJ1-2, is GAGVSQSPRYKVAKRGQDVALRCDPISGHVSLFWYQQALGQGPEFLTYFQNEAQLDKSGLPSDRFFAERPEGSVSTLKIQRTQQEDSAVYLCASSSADSYGYTFGSGTRLTVV.

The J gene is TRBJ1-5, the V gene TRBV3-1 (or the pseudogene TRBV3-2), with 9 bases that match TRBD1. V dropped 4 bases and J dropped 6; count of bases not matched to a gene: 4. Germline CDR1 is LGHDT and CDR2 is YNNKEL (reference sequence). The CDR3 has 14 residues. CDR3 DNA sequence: TGTGCCAGCAGCCTCGGACAGGGGCTTCAGCCCCAGCATTTT. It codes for CASSLGQGLQPQHF.

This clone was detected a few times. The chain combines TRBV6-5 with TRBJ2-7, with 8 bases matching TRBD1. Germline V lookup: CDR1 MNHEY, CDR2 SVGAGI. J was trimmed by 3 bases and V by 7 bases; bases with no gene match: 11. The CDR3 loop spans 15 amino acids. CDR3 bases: TGTGCCAGCACAAATACAGGGGGGTCCCTCTACGAGCAGTACTTC. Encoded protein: CASTNTGGSLYEQYF.

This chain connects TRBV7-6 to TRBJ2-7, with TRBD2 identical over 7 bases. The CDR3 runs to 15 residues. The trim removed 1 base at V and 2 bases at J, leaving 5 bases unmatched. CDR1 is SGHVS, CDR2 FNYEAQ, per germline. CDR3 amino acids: CASSLGGTKTYEQYF. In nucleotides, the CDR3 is TGTGCCAGCAGCTTAGGCGGGACTAAGACCTACGAGCAGTACTTC.

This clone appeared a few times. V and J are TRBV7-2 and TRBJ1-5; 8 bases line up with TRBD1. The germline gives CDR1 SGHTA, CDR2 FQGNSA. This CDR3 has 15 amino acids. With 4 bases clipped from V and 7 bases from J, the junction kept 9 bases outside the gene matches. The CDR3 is CASSSSRGRGQPQHF. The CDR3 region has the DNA TGTGCCAGCAGCTCCTCCAGGGGGCGCGGGCAGCCCCAGCATTTT. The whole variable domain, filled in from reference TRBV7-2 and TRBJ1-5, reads GAGVSQSPSNKVTEKGKDVELRCDPISGHTALYWYRQSLGQGLEFLIYFQGNSAPDKSGLPSDRFSAERTGGSVSTLTIQRTQQEDSAVYLCASSSSRGRGQPQHFGDGTRLSIL.

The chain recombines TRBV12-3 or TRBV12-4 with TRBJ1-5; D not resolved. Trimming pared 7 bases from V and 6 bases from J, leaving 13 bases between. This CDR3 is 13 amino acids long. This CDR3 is CASILSAGQPQHF. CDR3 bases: TGTGCCAGCATCCTCTCCGCGGGTCAGCCCCAGCATTTT.

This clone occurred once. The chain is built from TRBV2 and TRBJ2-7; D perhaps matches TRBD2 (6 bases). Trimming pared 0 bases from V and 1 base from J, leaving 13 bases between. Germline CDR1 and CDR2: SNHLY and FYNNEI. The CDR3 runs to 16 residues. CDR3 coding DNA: TGTGCCAGCAGTGAAGCACTCGGCGGGGTGTCCTACGAGCAGTACTTC. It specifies CASSEALGGVSYEQYF.

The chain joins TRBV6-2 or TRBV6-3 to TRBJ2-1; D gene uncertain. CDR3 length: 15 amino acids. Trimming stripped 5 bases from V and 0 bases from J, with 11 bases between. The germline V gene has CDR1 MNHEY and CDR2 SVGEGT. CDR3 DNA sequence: TGTGCCAGCAGTCCCGACATGAGCTCCTACAATGAGCAGTTCTTC. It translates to CASSPDMSSYNEQFF.

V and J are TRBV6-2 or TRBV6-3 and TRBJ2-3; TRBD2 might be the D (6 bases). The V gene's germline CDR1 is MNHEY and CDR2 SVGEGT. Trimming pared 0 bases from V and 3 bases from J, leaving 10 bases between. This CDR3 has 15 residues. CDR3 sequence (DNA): TGTGCCAGCAGTTACTCCGGGCTAGCGACAGATACGCAGTATTTT. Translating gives CASSYSGLATDTQYF.

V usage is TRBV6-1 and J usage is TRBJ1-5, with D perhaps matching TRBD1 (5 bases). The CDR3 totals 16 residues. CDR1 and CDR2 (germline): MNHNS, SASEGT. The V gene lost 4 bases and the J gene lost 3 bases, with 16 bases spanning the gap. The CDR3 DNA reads TGTGCCAGCAGTGTCCAGACACAGGTCTACAATCAGCCCCAGCATTTT. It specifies CASSVQTQVYNQPQHF.

CDR3 residues: CASSRVVQGDTQYF. In DNA form, the CDR3 reads TGTGCCAGCAGCCGAGTAGTTCAGGGGGATACGCAGTATTTT. The rearrangement links TRBV14 to TRBJ2-3, with D perhaps TRBD1 (6 bases). Between the trimmed V and J ends, which lost 4 bases and 6 bases, there was a span of 14 bases. This CDR3 is 14 amino acids long. In germline, CDR1 is SGHDN, CDR2 FVKESK.

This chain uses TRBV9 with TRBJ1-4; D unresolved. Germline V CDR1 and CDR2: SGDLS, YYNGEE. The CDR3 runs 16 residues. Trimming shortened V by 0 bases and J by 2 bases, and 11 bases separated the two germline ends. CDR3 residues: CASSVGSLVTNEKLFF. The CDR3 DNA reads TGTGCCAGCAGCGTAGGCAGTCTTGTCACTAATGAAAAACTGTTTTTT.

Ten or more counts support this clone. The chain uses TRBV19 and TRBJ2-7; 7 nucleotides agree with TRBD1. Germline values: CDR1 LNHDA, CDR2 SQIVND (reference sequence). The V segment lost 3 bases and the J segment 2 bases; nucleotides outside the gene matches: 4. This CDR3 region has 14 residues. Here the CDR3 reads CASSMGQIPYEQYF. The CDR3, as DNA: TGTGCCAGTAGTATGGGACAGATTCCCTACGAGCAGTACTTC.

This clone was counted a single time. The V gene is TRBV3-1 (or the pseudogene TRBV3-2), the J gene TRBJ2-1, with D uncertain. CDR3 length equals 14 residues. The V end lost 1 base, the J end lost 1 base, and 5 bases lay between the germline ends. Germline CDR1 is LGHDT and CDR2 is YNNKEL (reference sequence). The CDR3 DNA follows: TGTGCCAGCAGCCAAGCCCCTTCCTACAATGAGCAGTTCTTC. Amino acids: CASSQAPSYNEQFF.

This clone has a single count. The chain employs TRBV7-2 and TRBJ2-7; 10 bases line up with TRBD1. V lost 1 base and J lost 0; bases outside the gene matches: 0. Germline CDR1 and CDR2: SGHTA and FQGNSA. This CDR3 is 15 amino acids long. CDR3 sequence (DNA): TGTGCCAGCAGCTTAGGGACAGGGGGCTCCTACGAGCAGTACTTC. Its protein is CASSLGTGGSYEQYF.

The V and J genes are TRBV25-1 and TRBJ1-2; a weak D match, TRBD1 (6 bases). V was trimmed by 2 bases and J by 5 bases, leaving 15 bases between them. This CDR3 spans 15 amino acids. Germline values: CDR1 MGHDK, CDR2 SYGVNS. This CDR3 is CASSEVGDKGYGYTF. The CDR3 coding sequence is TGTGCCAGCAGTGAAGTTGGGGACAAAGGGTATGGCTACACCTTC.

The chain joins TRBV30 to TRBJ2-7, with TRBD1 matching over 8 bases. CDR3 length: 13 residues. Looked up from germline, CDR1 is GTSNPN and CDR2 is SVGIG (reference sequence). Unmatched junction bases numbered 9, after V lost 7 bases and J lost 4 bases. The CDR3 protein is CAYDRGRLYEQYF. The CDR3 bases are TGTGCCTACGACAGGGGAAGGCTATACGAGCAGTACTTC.

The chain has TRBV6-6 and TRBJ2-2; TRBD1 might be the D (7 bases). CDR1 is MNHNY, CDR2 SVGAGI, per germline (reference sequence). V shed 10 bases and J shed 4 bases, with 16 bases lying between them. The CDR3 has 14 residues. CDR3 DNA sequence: TGTGCCACCCGACACCAGGGGGGCACCGGGGAGCTGTTTTTT. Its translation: CATRHQGGTGELFF.

The CDR3 DNA follows: TGTGCCAGCAGCCTTCTTGCGGCGTATGGCTACACCTTC. It translates to CASSLLAAYGYTF. The chain couples TRBV12-3 or TRBV12-4 to TRBJ1-2, with D unresolved. The CDR3 spans 13 residues. The V end lost 6 bases, the J end lost 5 bases, and 13 bases lay between the germline ends.

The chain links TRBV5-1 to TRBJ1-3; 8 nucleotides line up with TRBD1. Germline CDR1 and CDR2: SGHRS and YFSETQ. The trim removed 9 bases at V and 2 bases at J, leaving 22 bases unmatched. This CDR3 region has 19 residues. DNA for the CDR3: TGCGCCAACTCCCATCAGTTCCGGGACAGGCTTATTCCTGGAAACACCATATATTTT. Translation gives CANSHQFRDRLIPGNTIYF. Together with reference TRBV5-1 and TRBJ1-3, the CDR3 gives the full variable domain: KAGVTQTPRYLIKTRGQQVTLSCSPISGHRSVSWYQQTPGQGLQFLFEYFSETQRNKGNFPGRFSGRQFSNSRSEMNVSTLELGDSALYLCANSHQFRDRLIPGNTIYFGEGSWLTVV.

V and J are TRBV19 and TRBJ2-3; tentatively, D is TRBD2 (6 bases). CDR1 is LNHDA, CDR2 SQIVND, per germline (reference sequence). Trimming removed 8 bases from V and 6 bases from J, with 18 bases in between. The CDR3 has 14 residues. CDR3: CASQDPGVRDTQYF. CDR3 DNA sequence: TGTGCCAGTCAAGACCCGGGGGTCCGGGATACGCAGTATTTT.

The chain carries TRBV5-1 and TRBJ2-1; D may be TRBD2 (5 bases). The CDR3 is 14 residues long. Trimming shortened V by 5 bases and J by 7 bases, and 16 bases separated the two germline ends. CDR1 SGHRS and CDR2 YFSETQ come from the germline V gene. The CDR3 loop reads CASRVGSVGNEQFF. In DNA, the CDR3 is TGCGCCAGCAGGGTTGGTAGCGTGGGGAATGAGCAGTTCTTC.

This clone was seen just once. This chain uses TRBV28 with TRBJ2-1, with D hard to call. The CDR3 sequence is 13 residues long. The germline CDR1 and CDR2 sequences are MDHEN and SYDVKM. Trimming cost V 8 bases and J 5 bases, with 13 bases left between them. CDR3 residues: CASQVLIHNEQFF. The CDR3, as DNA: TGTGCCAGCCAGGTGTTGATACACAATGAGCAGTTCTTC.

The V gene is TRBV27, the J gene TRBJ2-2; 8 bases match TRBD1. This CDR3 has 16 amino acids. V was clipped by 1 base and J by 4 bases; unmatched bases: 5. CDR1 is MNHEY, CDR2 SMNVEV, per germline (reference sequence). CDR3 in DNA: TGTGCCAGCAGTTTATTAGGACAGGGATTCACCGGGGAGCTGTTTTTT. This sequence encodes CASSLLGQGFTGELFF.